This T cell receptor (beta chain) stems from a study of Ad26.COV2.S vaccination and SARS-CoV-2 variants. Turning to the study itself: Once or twice, 56 days apart, Ad26.COV2.S was delivered intramuscularly.

Findings and caveats of the study: Assessments of TCR breadth and depth may have underestimated the total T cell responses.

Described treatment: around 19 received Ad26.COV2.S at low or high dose, single or two shots; 5 received placebo; per-sample allocation not given. The samples date from day 63 after the first vaccine or placebo injection. The vaccine delivered Wuhan-strain SARS-CoV-2 spike through an Ad26 vector. Germline CDR1 SGHRS, CDR2 YFSETQ. V lost 4 bases and J lost 9, with 14 bases in between. The CDR3 has 14 residues. This clone appeared a single time. Its antigen is undetermined. TCRdb's copy holds only in-frame clones and misses some; the assay was immunoSEQ multiplex PCR. The table has around 450,000 clones, 89% seen once.

This specimen was peripheral blood, taken in a trial of Ad26.COV2.S vaccine versus placebo. The sequence was collected from a person between 18 and 65 years old who received the Ad26.COV2.S COVID-19 vaccine or a placebo. The chain is built from TRBV5-1 and TRBJ1-6; TRBD1 is a possible D gene (6 bases). The CDR3 here is CASSRQGLGSPLHF. The CDR3 nucleotides read TGCGCCAGCAGCAGGCAGGGGTTGGGTTCACCCCTCCACTTT.